One and the same sample provided the 15 T cell receptor beta chains below, sequenced in a study of cytomegalovirus exposure and HLA in healthy donors. A multiplex PCR was run with 60 Vbeta primers and 13 Jbeta primers. Only in-frame clones appear in the TCRdb table, and some are missing; sequencing was by immunoSEQ multiplex PCR. The repertoire shows about 53,000 clones; the top ten hold 9.5% to 15%. The sequenced sample was PBMCs. All receptors come from a man between 18 and 35 years old in good health and CMV-seropositive.

This sequence joins TRBV5-6 and TRBJ2-7; tentative D call: TRBD1 (5 bases). CDR1 and CDR2 from the germline V gene are SGHDT and YYEEEE. The CDR3 is made up of 12 amino acids. Trimming shortened V by 7 bases and J by 6 bases, and 14 bases separated the two germline ends. The CDR3 sequence is CASPIQRGEQYF. Written as DNA, the CDR3 is TGTGCCAGCCCAATTCAAAGGGGCGAGCAGTACTTC.

The rearrangement joins TRBV5-4 to TRBJ2-3, with D unclear. Trimming shortened V by 3 bases and J by 3 bases, and 5 bases separated the two germline ends. Germline assignment: CDR1 SGHNT and CDR2 YYREEE (reference sequence). This CDR3 has 12 residues. As DNA, the CDR3 is TGTGCCAGCAGCTACTATACAGATACGCAGTATTTT. Its protein product is CASSYYTDTQYF.

The genes are TRBV2 and TRBJ1-1; maybe TRBD1 (5 bases). V shed 3 bases and J shed 1 base, with 18 bases lying between them. CDR3 length: 17 residues. CDR1 and CDR2 from the germline V gene are SNHLY and FYNNEI. CDR3 DNA sequence: TGTGCCAGCAGTGAGTCAAGCCCGGGGGTAGAGAACACTGAAGCTTTCTTT. Its protein product is CASSESSPGVENTEAFF.

About this clone itself: At the DNA level, this CDR3 is encoded by other sequences in the same sample as well. This chain uses TRBV18 with TRBJ2-3, with 7 nucleotides matching TRBD2. The CDR3 length is 15 residues. Unmatched junction bases numbered 3, after V lost 0 bases and J lost 3 bases. The germline V gene encodes CDR1 KGHSH and CDR2 LQKENI. The CDR3 DNA reads TGTGCCAGCTCACCACCGACGGGAGGAACAGATACGCAGTATTTT. This gives the protein CASSPPTGGTDTQYF.

This chain links TRBV7-9 with TRBJ1-1; 9 bases fit TRBD1. CDR1 is SEHNR, CDR2 FQNEAQ, per germline (reference sequence). CDR3 length equals 14 residues. Trimming at V came to 3 bases and at J to 3 bases, leaving 2 bases not matched to a gene. CDR3 sequence: CASSLHRGHTEAFF. CDR3 DNA sequence: TGTGCCAGCAGCTTGCACAGGGGGCACACTGAAGCTTTCTTT.

The chain is built from TRBV9 and TRBJ2-5, with TRBD2 identical over 8 bases. CDR1 SGDLS and CDR2 YYNGEE come from the germline V gene. V lost 4 bases, J lost 2 bases, and 7 bases stayed unmatched. The length of the CDR3 is 15 residues. The DNA of the CDR3 is TGTGCCAGCAGCCGCTTAGCGGGATCTCAAGAGACCCAGTACTTC. It encodes CASSRLAGSQETQYF.

This chain links TRBV9 with TRBJ2-7, with 8 bases lining up with TRBD2. CDR1 is SGDLS, CDR2 YYNGEE, per germline. The junction had 4 bases not matched to a gene; V was cut back by 2 bases and J by 0 bases. This CDR3 contains 15 residues. CDR3: CASSVTSGISYEQYF. The CDR3 coding sequence is TGTGCCAGCAGCGTCACTAGCGGTATCTCCTACGAGCAGTACTTC.

This sequence joins TRBV27 and TRBJ2-2, with 9 nucleotides matching TRBD2. From germline, CDR1 is MNHEY and CDR2 SMNVEV (reference sequence). V trimming: 7 bases; J trimming: 1 base; junction bases outside the gene matches: 7. The CDR3 has 16 amino acids. CDR3 bases: TGTGCCAGCAAATGGGCGGGAGGGGGGAACACCGGGGAGCTGTTTTTT. Its translation is CASKWAGGGNTGELFF.

The V gene is TRBV5-4, the J gene TRBJ2-1; 7 nucleotides agree with TRBD2. V was pared by 4 bases and J by 3 bases, with 7 bases of the junction left unmatched. Germline values: CDR1 SGHNT, CDR2 YYREEE (reference sequence). The length of the CDR3 is 15 residues. DNA of the CDR3: TGTGCCAGCAGCCCCGGCCCGGGAGGCTACAATGAGCAGTTCTTC. Protein: CASSPGPGGYNEQFF.

With regard to this clone: The same CDR3 is also encoded by other DNA sequences in this sample. The chain joins TRBV14 to TRBJ1-4, with 8 bases fitting TRBD1. The CDR3 consists of 15 residues. The germline gives CDR1 SGHDN, CDR2 FVKESK. V was pared by 5 bases and J by 8 bases, with 10 bases of the junction left unmatched. The CDR3 here is CASSERPGTGEKLFF. The CDR3 DNA sequence: TGTGCCAGCAGCGAGCGGCCTGGGACAGGAGAAAAACTGTTTTTT.

The rearrangement links TRBV10-3 to TRBJ2-3; the D is unclear. CDR1 is ENHRY and CDR2 is SYGVKD in the germline V gene. The CDR3 contains 15 residues. V gave up 3 bases and J gave up 6 bases, with 16 bases separating them. DNA for the CDR3: TGTGCCATCAGTGAATCAGTGAGTACGAGGGATACGCAGTATTTT. As protein: CAISESVSTRDTQYF.

The chain recombines TRBV19 with TRBJ2-1, with D possibly TRBD2 on 7 matching bases. The V gene lost 7 bases and the J gene lost 6 bases, with 19 bases spanning the gap. Germline V CDR1 and CDR2: LNHDA, SQIVND (reference sequence). CDR3 length: 15 amino acids. The CDR3 coding sequence is TGTGCCAGTAAAGGGGGAGGGCCCGGTGGCAATGAGCAGTTCTTC. Protein sequence: CASKGGGPGGNEQFF.

This chain links TRBV5-1 with TRBJ2-4; tentatively, D is TRBD2 (6 bases). V lost 0 bases and J lost 8, with 12 bases in between. Germline loops: CDR1 SGHRS, CDR2 YFSETQ. This CDR3 contains 14 residues. Here the CDR3 DNA reads TGCGCCAGCAGCTTGGGGGGGGTGGAAGACATTCAGTACTTC. Its protein is CASSLGGVEDIQYF.

V and J are TRBV10-3 and TRBJ2-5; no clear D gene. The germline V gene encodes CDR1 ENHRY and CDR2 SYGVKD. Trimming left V 3 bases short and J 4 bases short, with 18 bases between. The CDR3 has 16 residues. CDR3 nucleotides: TGTGCCATCAGTGATTTGGGCAGGAAGGCTCGAGAGACCCAGTACTTC. Translation gives CAISDLGRKARETQYF.

V and J are TRBV10-3 and TRBJ2-7; possible D gene TRBD1, 5 bases. Germline assignment: CDR1 ENHRY and CDR2 SYGVKD. The CDR3 has 13 residues. V was trimmed by 2 bases and J by 3 bases, leaving 8 bases between them. CDR3 protein: CAISEVQGYEQYF. As DNA, the CDR3 is TGTGCCATCAGTGAGGTCCAGGGCTACGAGCAGTACTTC.